This section outlines one T cell receptor (beta chain) sequence together with its context. The sample comes from a study of blood T cell repertoires in COVID-19. Study as a whole: Some COVID-19 samples were acute and others convalescent; all came from the United States, Italy and Spain. Sources were T cells, B-cell-depleted T cells, or PBMCs; the material itself was cDNA or gDNA.

V was trimmed by 4 bases and J by 0 bases, leaving 14 bases between them. The germline V gene has CDR1 SGHRS and CDR2 YFSETQ. The CDR3 loop spans 16 amino acids. Original data processing: Reference gene primer amplification gave nucleated cell count estimates. Generated by immunoSEQ multiplex PCR, the TCRdb table keeps only in-frame clones and is missing some. Clone size and the V and J calls come from that table; the DNA yielded D and trimming. The table includes about 100,000 clones, less than 90% detected once. The sample consisted of peripheral blood. The TCR originated in a human donor in a cohort sampled during active COVID-19. The V call is TRBV5-1, the J call TRBJ2-1; maybe TRBD2 (7 bases). CDR3 nucleotide sequence: TGCGCCAGCAGCCCGGGGGGCTTACCCTCCTACAATGAGCAGTTCTTC. This codes for CASSPGGLPSYNEQFF. Full variable domain (missing parts from reference TRBV5-1 and TRBJ2-1): KAGVTQTPRYLIKTRGQQVTLSCSPISGHRSVSWYQQTPGQGLQFLFEYFSETQRNKGNFPGRFSGRQFSNSRSEMNVSTLELGDSALYLCASSPGGLPSYNEQFFGPGTRLTVL.